Listed below are T cell receptor beta chains from one sample, sequenced in a study of a mutant IDH1 vaccine in newly diagnosed glioma. Produced via immunoSEQ multiplex PCR; TCRdb's table is partial and in-frame only. Among around 33,000 clones, less than 90% were seen once, and the ten largest hold around 4.9%. Sequences were derived from PBMCs, sampled from a glioma patient treated with radiotherapy, temozolomide or both. Receptors originate from a woman aged 40 to 50 with glioma. The CDR3 runs from the conserved cysteine through the conserved F or W. Each record gives: D gene, J gene, V gene, clone size, CDR3 DNA, CDR3 protein. D genes are given only for firm matches. Part of the rows lack a size; the others show once, few, many or a class for expanded clones.

d_gene: TRBD2; j_gene: TRBJ2-1; v_gene: TRBV2; abundance: -; CDR3nt: TGTGCCAGCAGTGAAGCGGGACTAGACGTGGCGCAGTTCTTC; CDR3aa: CASSEAGLDVAQFF
d_gene: TRBD2; j_gene: TRBJ2-7; v_gene: TRBV29-1; abundance: -; CDR3nt: TGCAGCGTTGAGGGAGCCTCGGAGCGGGAGCCCTACGAGCAGTACTTC; CDR3aa: CSVEGASEREPYEQYF
d_gene: TRBD1; j_gene: TRBJ2-7; v_gene: TRBV2; abundance: -; CDR3nt: TGTGCCAGCACCGGGACAGGGATGGGCGAGCAGTACTTC; CDR3aa: CASTGTGMGEQYF
d_gene: -; j_gene: TRBJ2-3; v_gene: TRBV19; abundance: -; CDR3nt: TGTGCCAGTAGTATAGAAGGGGGAGGTTTTACAGATACGCAGTATTTT; CDR3aa: CASSIEGGGFTDTQYF
d_gene: -; j_gene: TRBJ1-2; v_gene: TRBV7-2; abundance: -; CDR3nt: TGTGCCAGCAGCCCAACTATGGCAGGGGTAAAGGTCTATGGCTACACCTTC; CDR3aa: CASSPTMAGVKVYGYTF
d_gene: TRBD2; j_gene: TRBJ2-1; v_gene: TRBV5-4; abundance: -; CDR3nt: TGTGCCAGCAGAGCGGGACTTCCGTCCTACAATGAGCAGTTCTTC; CDR3aa: CASRAGLPSYNEQFF
d_gene: TRBD2; j_gene: TRBJ2-7; v_gene: TRBV4-2; abundance: -; CDR3nt: TGTGCCAGCAGCCATAGAGCGGGAGGCCCCTACGAGCAGTACTTC; CDR3aa: CASSHRAGGPYEQYF
d_gene: TRBD1; j_gene: TRBJ1-2; v_gene: TRBV6-5; abundance: -; CDR3nt: TGTGCCAGCATTCGAGGACAGGGGAAGGGCTATGGCTACACCTTC; CDR3aa: CASIRGQGKGYGYTF
d_gene: -; j_gene: TRBJ1-1; v_gene: TRBV19; abundance: few; CDR3nt: TGTGCCAGTAGTATAGTTACAGGATACACTGAAGCTTTCTTT; CDR3aa: CASSIVTGYTEAFF
d_gene: -; j_gene: TRBJ2-5; v_gene: TRBV6-5; abundance: -; CDR3nt: TGTGCCAGCAGTTACAGATTGGCATACCAAGAGACCCAGTACTTC; CDR3aa: CASSYRLAYQETQYF
d_gene: TRBD2; j_gene: TRBJ2-1; v_gene: TRBV5-5; abundance: -; CDR3nt: TGTGCCAGCAGCTTGCTAGCGGGAGGGTACAATGAGCAGTTCTTC; CDR3aa: CASSLLAGGYNEQFF
d_gene: -; j_gene: TRBJ1-2; v_gene: TRBV5-5; abundance: -; CDR3nt: TGTGCCAGCAGCTCGCGACAGGAAGGAGAACTAGGCTATGGCTACACCTTC; CDR3aa: CASSSRQEGELGYGYTF
d_gene: -; j_gene: TRBJ2-4; v_gene: TRBV6-5; abundance: few; CDR3nt: TGTGCCAGCAGCTCAGGTTCGGAAGCCAAAAACATTCAGTACTTC; CDR3aa: CASSSGSEAKNIQYF
d_gene: -; j_gene: TRBJ2-6; v_gene: TRBV20-1; abundance: few; CDR3nt: TGCAGTGCTGTTGCCAACGTCCTGACTTTC; CDR3aa: CSAVANVLTF
d_gene: -; j_gene: TRBJ2-2; v_gene: TRBV15; abundance: -; CDR3nt: TGTGCCACCCCCATGGGGGGGCGGTGGGCGCGTGCCGGGGAGCTGTTTTTT; CDR3aa: CATPMGGRWARAGELFF
d_gene: -; j_gene: TRBJ1-4; v_gene: TRBV18; abundance: -; CDR3nt: TGTGCCAGCTCACCCCAAAGGGGGATGGCTAATGAAAAACTGTTTTTT; CDR3aa: CASSPQRGMANEKLFF
d_gene: TRBD1; j_gene: TRBJ1-2; v_gene: TRBV4-1; abundance: -; CDR3nt: TGCGCCAGCAGCCAATTATCCGGGACAGGATATGGCTACACCTTC; CDR3aa: CASSQLSGTGYGYTF
d_gene: -; j_gene: TRBJ2-3; v_gene: TRBV5-4; abundance: -; CDR3nt: TGTGCCAGCAGCTTTTCTAGCGTGGGAGATACGCAGTATTTT; CDR3aa: CASSFSSVGDTQYF
d_gene: -; j_gene: TRBJ2-7; v_gene: TRBV5-6; abundance: once; CDR3nt: TGTGCCAGCAGCTTGGGATTGGCCGGGTCCTACGAGCAGTACTTC; CDR3aa: CASSLGLAGSYEQYF
d_gene: TRBD1; j_gene: TRBJ2-7; v_gene: TRBV6-5; abundance: -; CDR3nt: TGTGCCAGCAGACGGACAGGCTCCTACGAGCAGTACTTC; CDR3aa: CASRRTGSYEQYF
d_gene: TRBD2; j_gene: TRBJ2-2; v_gene: TRBV19; abundance: -; CDR3nt: TGTGCCAGTATGCAGCGGGGGTTCACCGGGGAGCTGTTTTTT; CDR3aa: CASMQRGFTGELFF
d_gene: -; j_gene: TRBJ2-3; v_gene: TRBV18; abundance: -; CDR3nt: TGTGCCAGCTCGTCCGGGACAGATACGCAGTATTTT; CDR3aa: CASSSGTDTQYF
d_gene: -; j_gene: TRBJ2-7; v_gene: TRBV2; abundance: -; CDR3nt: TGTGCCAGCAGTAGGGACTCCCAGCAGTACTTC; CDR3aa: CASSRDSQQYF
d_gene: -; j_gene: TRBJ1-1; v_gene: TRBV19; abundance: -; CDR3nt: TGTGCCAGTAGTTTGACCTTGAACACTGAAGCTTTCTTT; CDR3aa: CASSLTLNTEAFF
d_gene: TRBD1; j_gene: TRBJ2-7; v_gene: TRBV5-6; abundance: -; CDR3nt: TGTGCCAGCAGCTTGGGGAGCCTGGGACAGACATACGAGCAGTACTTC; CDR3aa: CASSLGSLGQTYEQYF
d_gene: -; j_gene: TRBJ2-7; v_gene: TRBV6-1; abundance: -; CDR3nt: TGTGCCAGCAGTGACGGCCCAGGGGTGGCCTACGAGCAGTACTTC; CDR3aa: CASSDGPGVAYEQYF
d_gene: TRBD2; j_gene: TRBJ2-7; v_gene: TRBV11-2; abundance: -; CDR3nt: TGTGCCAGCAGCCCGACTGCGGTTACTAGCGGGGAGAAGTACTTC; CDR3aa: CASSPTAVTSGEKYF
d_gene: -; j_gene: TRBJ2-7; v_gene: TRBV29-1; abundance: -; CDR3nt: TGCAGCGCCCAGGGGTCCTACGAGCAGTACTTC; CDR3aa: CSAQGSYEQYF
d_gene: TRBD1; j_gene: TRBJ1-1; v_gene: TRBV5-1; abundance: -; CDR3nt: TGCGCCAGCAGCTTGCAGGGGGCTAGGGAAGCTTTCTTT; CDR3aa: CASSLQGAREAFF
d_gene: -; j_gene: TRBJ2-7; v_gene: TRBV30; abundance: medium-sized; CDR3nt: TGTGCCTGGAGCGGGGGCTCCTACGAGCAGTACTTC; CDR3aa: CAWSGGSYEQYF
d_gene: -; j_gene: TRBJ1-4; v_gene: TRBV7-6; abundance: once; CDR3nt: TGTGCCAGCAGCTTACGGGAGAATGAAAAACTGTTTTTT; CDR3aa: CASSLRENEKLFF
d_gene: TRBD2; j_gene: TRBJ2-7; v_gene: TRBV6-1; abundance: -; CDR3nt: TGTGCCACGAAGACTAGCGGTATAAGATACGAGCAGTACTTC; CDR3aa: CATKTSGIRYEQYF